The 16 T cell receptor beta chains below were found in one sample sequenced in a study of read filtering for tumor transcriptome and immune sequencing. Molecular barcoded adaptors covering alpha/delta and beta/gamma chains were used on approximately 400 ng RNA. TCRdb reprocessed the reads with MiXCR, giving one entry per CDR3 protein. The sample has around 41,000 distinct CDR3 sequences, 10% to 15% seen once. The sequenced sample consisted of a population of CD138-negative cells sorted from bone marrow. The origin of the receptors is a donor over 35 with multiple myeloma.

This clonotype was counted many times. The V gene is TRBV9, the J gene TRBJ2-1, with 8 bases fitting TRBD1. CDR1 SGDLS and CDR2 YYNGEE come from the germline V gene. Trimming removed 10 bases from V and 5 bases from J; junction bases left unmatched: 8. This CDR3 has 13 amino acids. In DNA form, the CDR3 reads TGTGCCTCGGGACAGGCCTCAAACAATGAGCAGTTCTTC. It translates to CASGQASNNEQFF.

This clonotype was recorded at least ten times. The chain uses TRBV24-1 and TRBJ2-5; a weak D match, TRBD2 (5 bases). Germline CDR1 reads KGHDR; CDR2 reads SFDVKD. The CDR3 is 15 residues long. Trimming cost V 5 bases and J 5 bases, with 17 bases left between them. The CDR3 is CATSASSGIQETQYF. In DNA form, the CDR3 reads TGTGCCACCAGTGCCTCATCCGGGATTCAGGAGACCCAGTACTTC.

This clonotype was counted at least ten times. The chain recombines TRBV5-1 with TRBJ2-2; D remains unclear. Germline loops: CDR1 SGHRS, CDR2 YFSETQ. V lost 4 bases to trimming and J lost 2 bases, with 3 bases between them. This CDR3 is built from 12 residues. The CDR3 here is CASSLNTGELFF. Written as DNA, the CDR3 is TGCGCCAGCAGCCTTAACACCGGGGAGCTGTTTTTT.

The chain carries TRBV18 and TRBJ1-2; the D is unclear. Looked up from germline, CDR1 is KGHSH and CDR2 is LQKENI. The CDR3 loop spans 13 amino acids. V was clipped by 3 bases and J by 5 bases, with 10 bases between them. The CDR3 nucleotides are TGTGCCAGCTCACCGACCAATGGGTATGGCTACACCTTC. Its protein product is CASSPTNGYGYTF.

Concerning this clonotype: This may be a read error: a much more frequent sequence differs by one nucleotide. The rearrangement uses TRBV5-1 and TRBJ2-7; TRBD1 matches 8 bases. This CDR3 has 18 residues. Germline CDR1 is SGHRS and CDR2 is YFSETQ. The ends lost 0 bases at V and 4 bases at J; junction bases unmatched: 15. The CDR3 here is CASSLGLSGAGGLYEQYF. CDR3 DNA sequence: TGCGCCAGCAGCTTGGGCCTATCCGGGGCAGGGGGCTTGTACGAGCAGTACTTC.

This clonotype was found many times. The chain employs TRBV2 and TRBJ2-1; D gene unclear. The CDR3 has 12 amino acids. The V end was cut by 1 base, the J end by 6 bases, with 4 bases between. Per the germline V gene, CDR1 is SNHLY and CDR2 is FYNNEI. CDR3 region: CASSEEANEQFF. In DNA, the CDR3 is TGTGCCAGCAGTGAAGAGGCCAATGAGCAGTTCTTC.

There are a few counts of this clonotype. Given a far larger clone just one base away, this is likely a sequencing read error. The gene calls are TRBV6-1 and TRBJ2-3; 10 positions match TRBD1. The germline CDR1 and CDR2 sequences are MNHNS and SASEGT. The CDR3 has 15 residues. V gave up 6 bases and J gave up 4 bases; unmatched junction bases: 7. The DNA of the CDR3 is TGTGCCAGCAGACACGGGACAGGGGCCCCAGATACGCAGTATTTT. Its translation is CASRHGTGAPDTQYF.

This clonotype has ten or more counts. The CDR3, as DNA: TGTGCCAGCAGCTTAGGAGCGGGAAGTGGGGTCCAAGAGACCCAGTACTTC. This gives the protein CASSLGAGSGVQETQYF. V and J are TRBV7-9 and TRBJ2-5; 7 nucleotides line up with TRBD2. The CDR3 extends over 17 amino acids. With 1 base clipped from V and 1 base from J, the junction kept 9 bases outside the gene matches. Germline loops: CDR1 SEHNR, CDR2 FQNEAQ (reference sequence).

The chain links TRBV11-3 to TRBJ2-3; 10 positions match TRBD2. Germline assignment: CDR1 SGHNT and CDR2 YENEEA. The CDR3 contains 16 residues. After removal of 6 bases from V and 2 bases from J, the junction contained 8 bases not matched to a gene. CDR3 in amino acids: CASSQVSGGPTDTQYF. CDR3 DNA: TGTGCCAGCAGTCAAGTTAGCGGGGGGCCCACAGATACGCAGTATTTT.

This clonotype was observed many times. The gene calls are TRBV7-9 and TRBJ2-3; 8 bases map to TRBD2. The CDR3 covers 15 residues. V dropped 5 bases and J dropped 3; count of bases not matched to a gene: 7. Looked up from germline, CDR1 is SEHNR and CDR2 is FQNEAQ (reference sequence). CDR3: CASSLTGGATDTQYF. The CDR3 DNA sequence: TGTGCCAGCAGCCTGACCGGGGGGGCAACAGATACGCAGTATTTT.

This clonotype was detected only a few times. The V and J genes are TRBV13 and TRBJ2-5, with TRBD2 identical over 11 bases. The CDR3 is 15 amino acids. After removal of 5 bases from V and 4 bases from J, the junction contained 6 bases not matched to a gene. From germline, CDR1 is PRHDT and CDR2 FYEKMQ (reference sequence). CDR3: CASSRLAGLRETQYF. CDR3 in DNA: TGTGCCAGCAGCCGACTAGCGGGGTTGCGAGAGACCCAGTACTTC.

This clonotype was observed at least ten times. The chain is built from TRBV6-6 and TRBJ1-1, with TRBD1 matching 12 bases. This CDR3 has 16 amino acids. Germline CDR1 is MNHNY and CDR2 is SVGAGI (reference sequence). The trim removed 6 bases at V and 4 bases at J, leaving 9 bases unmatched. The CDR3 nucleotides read TGTGCCAGCAGCCCGGGACAGGGGGCAGGTGGCACTGAAGCTTTCTTT. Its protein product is CASSPGQGAGGTEAFF.

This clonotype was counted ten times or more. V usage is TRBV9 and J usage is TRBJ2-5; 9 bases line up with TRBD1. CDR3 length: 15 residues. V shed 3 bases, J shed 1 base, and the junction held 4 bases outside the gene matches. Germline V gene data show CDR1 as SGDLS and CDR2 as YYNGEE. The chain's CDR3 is CASSAEDRGQETQYF. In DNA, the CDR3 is TGTGCCAGCAGCGCAGAGGACAGGGGCCAAGAGACCCAGTACTTC.

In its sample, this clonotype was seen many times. The CDR3 bases are TGCGCCAGCAGCCAAGTAAGGGGGGGTAGGGACAATGAGCAGTTCTTC. Translated, it gives CASSQVRGGRDNEQFF. V and J are TRBV4-1 and TRBJ2-1; D may be TRBD2 (7 bases). V was shortened by 1 base and J by 5 bases, with 15 bases between the two germline ends. The germline CDR1 and CDR2 sequences are MGHRA and YSYEKL. This CDR3 region has 16 residues.

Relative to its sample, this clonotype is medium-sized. CDR3 sequence: CASSERGLLTEAFF. The CDR3 DNA sequence: TGTGCCAGCAGTGAAAGGGGGCTTTTGACTGAAGCTTTCTTT. The V call is TRBV2, the J call TRBJ1-1; 7 bases fit TRBD1. The germline V gene has CDR1 SNHLY and CDR2 FYNNEI. This CDR3 is built from 14 residues. The J segment lost 5 bases and the V segment lost 2 bases, leaving 5 bases of the junction unmatched.

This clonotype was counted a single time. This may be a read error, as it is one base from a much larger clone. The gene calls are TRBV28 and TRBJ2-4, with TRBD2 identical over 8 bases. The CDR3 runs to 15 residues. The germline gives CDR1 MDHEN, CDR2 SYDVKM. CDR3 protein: CAGRGAGGLRNIQYF. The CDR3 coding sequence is TGTGCCGGCAGAGGCGCGGGGGGCCTCAGAAACATTCAGTACTTC.